This T cell receptor (beta chain) was recorded in a study of T cells in Graves' hyperthyroidism and ophthalmopathy. V dropped 5 bases and J dropped 14; count of bases not matched to a gene: 8. This CDR3 is 12 amino acids long. Germline CDR1 and CDR2: KGHDR and SFDVKD. This clonotype was seen only a few times. RNA transcripts provided the source from which TCR beta CDR3 regions were amplified. HTBI primers were used for first-round RT-PCR of the TCR CDR3. TCRdb re-called the multiplex PCR reads with MiXCR, one entry per CDR3 protein. The sample shows fewer than 750,000 distinct CDR3 sequences, roughly 15% of them seen only once.

The chain uses TRBV24-1 and TRBJ2-1; 7 nucleotides match TRBD1. Sequenced sample: blood. This receptor was taken from a woman aged 50 to 60 with Graves' ophthalmopathy. CDR3 sequence (DNA): TGTGCCACCAGTGTAACAGGGGTCCAAAAGTTCTTC. The encoded protein is CATSVTGVQKFF.